The 27 T cell receptor beta chains below all came from one sample that was sequenced in a study of T cells in Graves' hyperthyroidism and ophthalmopathy. RNA transcripts yielded amplified TCR beta CDR3 regions. The study used the HTBI primer set for a first-round RT-PCR of the TCR CDR3. TCRdb itself ran the multiplex PCR reads through MiXCR, one entry per CDR3 protein. Among some 770,000 distinct CDR3 sequences listed, about 17% were seen once. Sample: blood. The receptors derive from a man in his late teens or twenties with Graves' hyperthyroidism.

In its sample, this clonotype was seen many times. DNA of the CDR3: TGTGCCAGCAGTTTATCGGGACAGATCTATGGCTACACCTTC. Translated, it gives CASSLSGQIYGYTF. The chain has TRBV28 and TRBJ1-2; 7 bases align to TRBD1. The J segment lost 4 bases and the V segment lost 1 base, leaving 3 bases of the junction unmatched. The V gene's germline CDR1 is MDHEN and CDR2 SYDVKM. This CDR3 is 14 amino acids long.

This chain joins TRBV11-3 and TRBJ2-1; 10 positions agree with TRBD2. Germline CDR1 reads SGHNT; CDR2 reads YENEEA. V lost 5 bases and J lost 0; bases outside the gene matches: 1. The CDR3 loop spans 15 amino acids. The CDR3 region is CASSQRGGSYNEQFF. In DNA form, the CDR3 reads TGTGCCAGCAGCCAGCGGGGGGGCTCCTACAATGAGCAGTTCTTC.

There are many counts of this clonotype. One end of the junction does not line up with germline, which may come from a read error. The chain combines TRBV5-1 with TRBJ2-2, with D tentatively TRBD1 (5 bases). This CDR3 spans 13 amino acids. Looked up from germline, CDR1 is SGHRS and CDR2 is YFSETQ. CDR3 sequence (DNA): TGTGCCAGCAGCTTAGGGGACACCGGGGAGCTGTTTTTT. Translating it yields CASSLGDTGELFF.

To note about this clonotype: One end of the junction fails to match germline, which may point to a read error. This chain joins TRBV12-3 or TRBV12-4 and TRBJ2-1; the match to TRBD2 covers 13 bases. This CDR3 contains 16 residues. In DNA, the CDR3 is TGTGTCAGCCATTTCTGGGGACTAGCGGGAAGGAATGAGCAGTTCTTC. It translates to CVSHFWGLAGRNEQFF.

This clonotype was seen at least ten times. The rearrangement uses TRBV30 and TRBJ2-3; D gene ambiguous. Trimming took off 1 base at V and 3 bases at J, with 2 bases between the two ends. The germline gives CDR1 GTSNPN, CDR2 SVGIG (reference sequence). The CDR3 covers 11 residues. Written as DNA, the CDR3 is TGTGCCTGGAGTGGAACAGATACGCAGTATTTT. Its protein product is CAWSGTDTQYF.

In this sample, this clonotype turned up a few times. The V and J genes are TRBV27 and TRBJ2-3; TRBD2 might be the D (6 bases). V was pared by 5 bases and J by 1 base, with 13 bases between. Germline CDR1 MNHEY, CDR2 SMNVEV (reference sequence). The CDR3 length is 15 residues. The DNA of the CDR3 is TGTGCCAGCAGTCCGCGGGACTCCGGCACAGATACGCAGTATTTT. This translates into CASSPRDSGTDTQYF.

This clonotype was observed many times. DNA for the CDR3: TGTGCCAGCAGTTTTCGTCCCACTAGCGGGAGTAACGAGCAGTACTTC. Translation gives CASSFRPTSGSNEQYF. The V and J genes are TRBV12-3 or TRBV12-4 and TRBJ2-7; 11 nucleotides align to TRBD2. With V trimmed by 3 bases and J by 5 bases, 9 bases remained unmatched. CDR3 length: 16 residues.

This clonotype was seen at least ten times. The chain links TRBV15 to TRBJ2-1; the D is unclear. The CDR3 contains 13 residues. Trimming removed 0 bases from V and 6 bases from J, with 6 bases in between. Germline CDR1 reads LNHNV; CDR2 reads YYDKDF (reference sequence). CDR3 loop: CATSREVGNEQFF. In nucleotides, the CDR3 is TGTGCCACCAGCAGAGAGGTGGGCAATGAGCAGTTCTTC.

A few counts support this clonotype. The J gene is TRBJ2-7, the V gene TRBV2; 9 nucleotides align to TRBD1. Germline V gene sequence: CDR1 SNHLY, CDR2 FYNNEI. CDR3 length: 13 residues. The V gene end was trimmed by 5 bases and the J gene end by 8 bases; junction bases not matched to a gene: 7. Written as DNA, the CDR3 is TGTGCCAGCAGTTACAGGGGGCGCTTCCAGCAGTACTTC. The encoded protein is CASSYRGRFQQYF.

This clonotype was seen many times. The genes are TRBV29-1 and TRBJ2-7; TRBD1 matches 7 bases. Germline CDR1 SQVTM, CDR2 ANQGSEA. V shed 7 bases and J 0 bases; nucleotides not matched to a gene: 9. The CDR3 extends over 14 amino acids. The CDR3 coding sequence is TGCAGCGCCTTACAGGGGAAGAGCTCCTACGAGCAGTACTTC. Its protein is CSALQGKSSYEQYF.

The V call is TRBV29-1, the J call TRBJ2-3; D uncertain. Between the trimmed V and J ends, which lost 2 bases and 6 bases, there was a span of 15 bases. Germline loops: CDR1 SQVTM, CDR2 ANQGSEA. This CDR3 is built from 14 residues. The CDR3 protein is CSVEHPAIADTQYF. Written as DNA, the CDR3 is TGCAGCGTTGAACACCCAGCTATCGCGGATACGCAGTATTTT.

In this sample, this clonotype turned up many times. The chain couples TRBV2 to TRBJ2-1; the match to TRBD2 covers 10 bases. Trimming removed 7 bases from V and 6 bases from J; junction bases left unmatched: 15. This CDR3 has 17 amino acids. From germline, CDR1 is SNHLY and CDR2 FYNNEI. This CDR3 reads CASTARVGLAGVNEQFF. CDR3 DNA: TGTGCCAGCACTGCTCGGGTGGGGCTAGCGGGAGTCAATGAGCAGTTCTTC.

This sequence joins TRBV19 and TRBJ2-1; TRBD1 matches 7 bases. The CDR3 length is 14 residues. The germline V gene encodes CDR1 LNHDA and CDR2 SQIVND (reference sequence). The V gene end was trimmed by 3 bases and the J gene end by 3 bases; junction bases not matched to a gene: 2. The chain's CDR3 is CASSIGTVYNEQFF. The CDR3, as DNA: TGTGCCAGTAGTATTGGGACAGTCTACAATGAGCAGTTCTTC.

This chain connects TRBV15 to TRBJ2-3; D perhaps matches TRBD2 (5 bases). There are 16 residues in the CDR3. Germline CDR1 and CDR2: LNHNV and YYDKDF (reference sequence). Trimming removed 0 bases at V and 2 bases at J, with 12 bases between. In nucleotides, the CDR3 is TGTGCCACCAGCAGAGACCCGGACTTCTACACAGATACGCAGTATTTT. As protein: CATSRDPDFYTDTQYF.

This clonotype was picked up many times. The CDR3 spells CSATSGTSGTSDTQYF. CDR3 nucleotide sequence: TGCAGTGCTACTTCCGGGACTAGCGGGACCTCAGATACGCAGTATTTT. This chain uses TRBV20-1 with TRBJ2-3, with 13 bases matching TRBD2. Germline lookup yields CDR1 DFQATT and CDR2 SNEGSKA (reference sequence). The ends lost 4 bases at V and 4 bases at J; junction bases unmatched: 8. The CDR3 is made up of 16 amino acids.

This clonotype was observed at least ten times. This CDR3 is CASSYQTGGSPDTQYF. The CDR3 region has the DNA TGTGCCAGCAGCTACCAAACAGGGGGCAGCCCAGATACGCAGTATTTT. The rearrangement links TRBV7-2 to TRBJ2-3; 9 bases agree with TRBD1. V shed 4 bases, J shed 4 bases, and the junction held 9 bases outside the gene matches. CDR1 is SGHTA and CDR2 is FQGNSA in the germline V gene. The CDR3 runs to 16 residues.

This sequence joins TRBV9 and TRBJ1-1, with D perhaps matching TRBD1 (5 bases). The V gene lost 0 bases and the J gene lost 5 bases, with 11 bases spanning the gap. Germline V lookup: CDR1 SGDLS, CDR2 YYNGEE. The length of the CDR3 is 14 residues. The CDR3 DNA is TGTGCCAGCAGCGTAGTAACCGGGGGAACTGAAGCTTTCTTT. Its translation is CASSVVTGGTEAFF. Drawing the rest from reference TRBV9 and TRBJ1-1, the complete variable domain is DSGVTQTPKHLITATGQRVTLRCSPRSGDLSVYWYQQSLDQGLQFLIQYYNGEERAKGNILERFSAQQFPDLHSELNLSSLELGDSALYFCASSVVTGGTEAFFGQGTRLTVV.

This clonotype was recorded many times. V gene TRBV12-3 or TRBV12-4 combines with J gene TRBJ2-3; 8 positions match TRBD1. The V and J ends lost 6 bases and 2 bases, in that order; junction bases with no gene match: 7. The CDR3 is 15 amino acids. The CDR3: CASRPTGAPTDTQYF. In DNA, the CDR3 is TGTGCCAGCAGGCCGACAGGGGCCCCCACAGATACGCAGTATTTT.

This rearrangement joins TRBV28 to TRBJ2-6; D is undetermined. The CDR3 contains 18 residues. The V gene's germline CDR1 is MDHEN and CDR2 SYDVKM. Trimming left V 4 bases short and J 0 bases short, with 16 bases between. CDR3: CASSSPQTRASGANVLTF. The CDR3 DNA is TGTGCCAGCAGTTCTCCTCAAACACGCGCCTCTGGGGCCAACGTCCTGACTTTC.

This clonotype was picked up a small number of times. The chain carries TRBV19 and TRBJ1-2, with D possibly matching TRBD1 (5 bases). CDR3 length: 17 amino acids. Germline CDR1 is LNHDA and CDR2 is SQIVND (reference sequence). Trimming shortened V by 5 bases and J by 5 bases, and 24 bases separated the two germline ends. CDR3 amino acids: CASSAHTGIPKGYGYTF. The CDR3 nucleotides are TGTGCCAGTAGTGCGCATACAGGAATTCCTAAAGGGTATGGCTACACCTTC.

This clonotype turned up a few times. The genes are TRBV20-1 and TRBJ2-5; no clear D gene. CDR1 is DFQATT and CDR2 is SNEGSKA in the germline V gene (reference sequence). The CDR3 is made up of 10 amino acids. V was shortened by 4 bases and J by 5 bases, with 5 bases between the two germline ends. CDR3 region: CSAKRETQYF. The CDR3 DNA reads TGCAGTGCTAAACGTGAGACCCAGTACTTC.

This clonotype was picked up a small number of times. The chain recombines TRBV20-1 with TRBJ2-1, with TRBD2 identical over 11 bases. CDR1 is DFQATT, CDR2 SNEGSKA, per germline (reference sequence). The V gene end was trimmed by 6 bases and the J gene end by 2 bases; junction bases not matched to a gene: 3. The CDR3 spans 14 residues. This CDR3 is CSAPTSGAYNEQFF. The CDR3 DNA sequence: TGCAGTGCCCCGACTAGCGGGGCCTACAATGAGCAGTTCTTC.

This clonotype was detected ten times or more. The chain carries TRBV29-1 and TRBJ2-7; D may be TRBD1 (7 bases). The germline V gene encodes CDR1 SQVTM and CDR2 ANQGSEA. The V and J ends lost 6 bases and 2 bases respectively, with 17 bases between them. The CDR3 extends over 14 amino acids. The CDR3 DNA is TGCAGCGTCCGCGATGGCGGGACAGCCTACGAGCAGTACTTC. This codes for CSVRDGGTAYEQYF.

This clonotype was counted a few times. This chain links TRBV7-2 with TRBJ2-3, with D possibly matching TRBD1 (5 bases). V lost 5 bases and J 2 bases, leaving 11 bases between the germline ends. The CDR3 has 14 residues. Germline assignment: CDR1 SGHTA and CDR2 FQGNSA. The CDR3 DNA follows: TGTGCCAGCAGCGACAGATCATACACAGATACGCAGTATTTT. Translation gives CASSDRSYTDTQYF.

This clonotype was detected many times. J is TRBJ2-3 and V is TRBV2; D may be TRBD1 (6 bases). Germline-derived CDR1 and CDR2 are SNHLY and FYNNEI. Trimming took 6 bases from V and 4 from J, leaving 11 bases between them. This CDR3 has 13 residues. The CDR3 DNA reads TGTGCCAGCAGAGAGGACAGCCCAGATACGCAGTATTTT. Translating gives CASREDSPDTQYF.

The chain combines TRBV28 with TRBJ2-2; 11 bases are shared with TRBD1. Germline V gene sequence: CDR1 MDHEN, CDR2 SYDVKM. This CDR3 region has 14 residues. V trimming: 6 bases; J trimming: 6 bases; junction bases outside the gene matches: 3. CDR3 bases: TGTGCCAGCAGAGGACAGGGGGCCGCCGGGGAGCTGTTTTTT. Its translation: CASRGQGAAGELFF.

There are a few counts of this clonotype. The rearrangement uses TRBV29-1 and TRBJ1-2; the D is unclear. CDR1 and CDR2 (germline): SQVTM, ANQGSEA. V was pared by 1 base and J by 6 bases, with 9 bases between. This CDR3 contains 12 residues. For the CDR3, the DNA is TGCAGCGTTGAAGCTGTCGTGGATGGCTACACCTTC. Translation: CSVEAVVDGYTF.